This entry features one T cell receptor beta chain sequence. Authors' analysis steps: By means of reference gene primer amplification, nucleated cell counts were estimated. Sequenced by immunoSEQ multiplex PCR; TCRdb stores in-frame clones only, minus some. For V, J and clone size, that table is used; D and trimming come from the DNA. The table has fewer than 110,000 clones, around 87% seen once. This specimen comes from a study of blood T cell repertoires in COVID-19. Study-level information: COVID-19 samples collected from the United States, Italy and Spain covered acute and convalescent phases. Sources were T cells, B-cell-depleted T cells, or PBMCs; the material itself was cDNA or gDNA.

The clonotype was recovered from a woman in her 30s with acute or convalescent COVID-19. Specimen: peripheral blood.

This CDR3 is CASSALGQGPYEQYF. CDR3 nucleotides: TGTGCCAGCAGCGCCCTCGGGCAGGGGCCCTACGAGCAGTACTTC. V gene TRBV28 combines with J gene TRBJ2-7, with D possibly matching TRBD1 (6 bases). Germline CDR1 reads MDHEN; CDR2 reads SYDVKM. The CDR3 is 15 amino acids. V lost 6 bases to trimming and J lost 2 bases, with 17 bases between them.